A single sample is the source of the 30 T cell receptor beta chains below, sequenced in a study of shared T cell receptors in the human thymus (dated by TCRdb to about 2021). Preparation of the library involved the immunoSEQ multiplex PCR assay. TCRdb's version of the immuneACCESS table is confined to in-frame rearrangements and falls short of the full clone set. An unresolved V gene accounts for under half of the shortfall where checked; the remainder is of unknown origin. A total of some 720,000 clones appear in this sample, 88% of them only once. In total, the top ten clones hold over 0.008% of the sample. These same records also appear under a second study, on human thymus T cells.

The sample consisted of thymocytes. Every receptor here comes from a boy in the first two years of life with a congenital heart defect. Donor details come from another sample of the same person, matched by shared clones.

The chain combines TRBV5-6 with TRBJ2-5; 9 bases line up with TRBD1. The CDR3 length is 15 residues. V gave up 0 bases and J gave up 5 bases; unmatched junction bases: 5. The germline gives CDR1 SGHDT, CDR2 YYEEEE. The CDR3: CASSLGQGVEETQYF. CDR3 DNA sequence: TGTGCCAGCAGCTTGGGACAGGGGGTTGAGGAGACCCAGTACTTC.

This clone was counted once. CDR3 protein: CASSPKRTTSGRDTQYF. The CDR3 nucleotides read TGTGCCAGCAGCCCTAAGCGGACCACTAGCGGGAGAGATACGCAGTATTTT. The V gene is TRBV7-3, the J gene TRBJ2-3; 11 nucleotides agree with TRBD2. Germline V gene data show CDR1 as SGHTA and CDR2 as FQGTGA. CDR3 length equals 17 residues. After removal of 5 bases from V and 5 bases from J, the junction contained 12 bases not matched to a gene.

V gene TRBV19 combines with J gene TRBJ2-1, with D possibly matching TRBD2 (6 bases). This CDR3 is 17 amino acids long. The germline gives CDR1 LNHDA, CDR2 SQIVND (reference sequence). The V end lost 3 bases, the J end lost 4 bases, and 19 bases lay between the germline ends. CDR3 residues: CASSIRVGVAGYNEQFF. CDR3 sequence (DNA): TGTGCCAGTAGTATTAGAGTCGGGGTTGCGGGATACAATGAGCAGTTCTTC.

The V gene is TRBV15, the J gene TRBJ2-1; 8 positions agree with TRBD2. V lost 3 bases and J lost 0; bases outside the gene matches: 4. Germline values: CDR1 LNHNV, CDR2 YYDKDF (reference sequence). This CDR3 has 16 amino acids. The CDR3 spells CATSSGGGHSYNEQFF. CDR3 sequence (DNA): TGTGCCACCAGCAGCGGGGGGGGGCACTCCTACAATGAGCAGTTCTTC.

The V gene is TRBV7-9, the J gene TRBJ2-5; the D gene is possibly TRBD2 (5 bases). Germline CDR1 is SEHNR and CDR2 is FQNEAQ (reference sequence). This CDR3 comprises 15 residues. V shed 2 bases and J shed 4 bases, with 14 bases lying between them. This CDR3 is CASSLRAGFRETQYF. DNA of the CDR3: TGTGCCAGCAGCTTAAGGGCGGGTTTTCGAGAGACCCAGTACTTC.

The chain combines TRBV28 with TRBJ2-1, with 11 bases that match TRBD1. The CDR3 has 22 amino acids. V trimming: 3 bases; J trimming: 0 bases; junction bases outside the gene matches: 19. CDR1 MDHEN and CDR2 SYDVKM come from the germline V gene. The CDR3 nucleotides read TGTGCCAGCAGTTTTCCCGGACAGGGGGCGCCGCCGGGAGGGAGCTCCTACAATGAGCAGTTCTTC. It specifies CASSFPGQGAPPGGSSYNEQFF. The complete variable domain, with remaining parts taken from reference TRBV28 and TRBJ2-1, reads DVKVTQSSRYLVKRTGEKVFLECVQDMDHENMFWYRQDPGLGLRLIYFSYDVKMKEKGDIPEGYSVSREKKERFSLILESASTNQTSMYLCASSFPGQGAPPGGSSYNEQFFGPGTRLTVL.

The J gene is TRBJ2-7, the V gene TRBV7-3, with TRBD2 matching 7 bases. Unmatched junction bases numbered 11, after V lost 5 bases and J lost 1 base. This CDR3 is built from 16 residues. The germline CDR1 and CDR2 sequences are SGHTA and FQGTGA. CDR3 coding DNA: TGTGCCAGCAGCCCCCCGAGGGACTACCAATCCTACGAGCAGTACTTC. Its translation is CASSPPRDYQSYEQYF.

The genes are TRBV7-2 and TRBJ2-7; D remains unclear. The germline V and J ends were trimmed by 5 bases and 4 bases, with 12 bases remaining between them. The germline V gene encodes CDR1 SGHTA and CDR2 FQGNSA. This CDR3 contains 13 residues. CDR3 sequence: CASSNKPLYEQYF. CDR3 nucleotides: TGTGCCAGCAGCAATAAGCCCCTTTACGAGCAGTACTTC.

This chain uses TRBV2 with TRBJ1-4, with D possibly being TRBD1 (5 bases). The CDR3 extends over 16 amino acids. Trimming cost V 6 bases and J 4 bases, with 18 bases left between them. Looked up from germline, CDR1 is SNHLY and CDR2 is FYNNEI. The CDR3 region is CASSHFRQTINEKLFF. CDR3 DNA sequence: TGTGCCAGCAGCCATTTCCGACAGACGATTAATGAAAAACTGTTTTTT. Drawing the rest from reference TRBV2 and TRBJ1-4, the complete variable domain is EPEVTQTPSHQVTQMGQEVILRCVPISNHLYFYWYRQILGQKVEFLVSFYNNEISEKSEIFDDQFSVERPDGSNFTLKIRSTKLEDSAMYFCASSHFRQTINEKLFFGSGTQLSVL.

The gene calls are TRBV4-3 and TRBJ1-5; 8 bases are shared with TRBD1. V trimming: 1 base; J trimming: 7 bases; junction bases outside the gene matches: 6. The CDR3 is 15 residues long. Germline V gene sequence: CDR1 LGHNA, CDR2 YSLEER. CDR3 amino acids: CASSQGTGLGQPQHF. The CDR3 DNA sequence: TGCGCCAGCAGCCAAGGGACAGGGCTTGGCCAGCCCCAGCATTTT.

This clone has only a few counts. The chain couples TRBV4-3 to TRBJ2-1; D possibly corresponds to TRBD2 (7 bases). The CDR3 covers 17 residues. V lost 0 bases and J 5 bases, leaving 17 bases between the germline ends. Germline V gives CDR1 LGHNA, CDR2 YSLEER. CDR3 in DNA: TGCGCCAGCAGCCAAGAGAGGGGGAGGGCTTGGGACAATGAGCAGTTCTTC. Protein: CASSQERGRAWDNEQFF.

This chain connects TRBV28 to TRBJ2-7; TRBD1 matches at 7 bases. CDR1 and CDR2 (germline): MDHEN, SYDVKM. The CDR3 is made up of 14 amino acids. With 5 bases clipped from V and 3 bases from J, the junction kept 7 bases outside the gene matches. The CDR3 protein is CASSNRYRGYEQYF. The CDR3 region has the DNA TGTGCCAGCAGTAACCGATACAGGGGCTACGAGCAGTACTTC.

The V call is TRBV14, the J call TRBJ1-3; D unclear. V lost 3 bases to trimming and J lost 2 bases, with 20 bases between them. Germline V gene lookup returns CDR1 SGHDN and CDR2 FVKESK. The length of the CDR3 is 18 residues. The CDR3 DNA reads as TGTGCCAGCAGCCACGCGGGTAGTGTCCGGGGTACTGGAAACACCATATATTTT. Its protein product is CASSHAGSVRGTGNTIYF.

The rearrangement links TRBV27 to TRBJ1-1; D remains unclear. CDR3 length: 12 residues. The V and J ends lost 7 bases and 4 bases respectively, with 10 bases between them. Germline V gene lookup returns CDR1 MNHEY and CDR2 SMNVEV (reference sequence). CDR3 in DNA: TGTGCCAGCAAAAGGGCGGGCACTGAAGCTTTCTTT. Translated, it gives CASKRAGTEAFF.

The CDR3: CSAPGLASNEQFF. DNA of the CDR3: TGCAGCGCTCCGGGACTAGCGTCCAATGAGCAGTTCTTC. The chain combines TRBV29-1 with TRBJ2-1, with 10 bases matching TRBD2. Germline V gives CDR1 SQVTM, CDR2 ANQGSEA. CDR3 length equals 13 residues. V trimming: 7 bases; J trimming: 6 bases; junction bases outside the gene matches: 6.

The gene calls are TRBV5-1 and TRBJ1-1; possibly TRBD1 for D (5 bases). Trimming took off 3 bases at V and 4 bases at J, with 13 bases between the two ends. The CDR3 has 14 amino acids. Germline CDR1 is SGHRS and CDR2 is YFSETQ. CDR3 sequence (DNA): TGCGCCAGCAGCTGGGGGGGGGTCAGCACTGAAGCTTTCTTT. It encodes CASSWGGVSTEAFF.

The J gene is TRBJ2-1, the V gene TRBV6-5; a weak D match, TRBD1 (6 bases). The germline gives CDR1 MNHEY, CDR2 SVGAGI. V dropped 6 bases and J dropped 1 base, with 10 bases sitting between them. This CDR3 comprises 14 residues. The CDR3 reads CASRKGVSYNEQFF. DNA for the CDR3: TGTGCCAGCAGAAAGGGGGTTTCCTACAATGAGCAGTTCTTC.

The V gene is TRBV29-1, the J gene TRBJ2-5; 15 positions match TRBD2. Germline trimming cut 6 bases from V and 2 bases from J; bases unmatched to any gene: 7. Looked up from germline, CDR1 is SQVTM and CDR2 is ANQGSEA. The CDR3 has 16 residues. CDR3 coding DNA: TGCAGCGTCCGGACTAGCGGGAGGGTACCGCAAGAGACCCAGTACTTC. It translates to CSVRTSGRVPQETQYF.

The V and J genes are TRBV7-2 and TRBJ2-2; 7 nucleotides align to TRBD2. The CDR3 spans 14 residues. The J segment lost 4 bases and the V segment lost 5 bases, leaving 4 bases of the junction unmatched. Germline-derived CDR1 and CDR2 are SGHTA and FQGNSA. Here the CDR3 reads CASSPGLPTGELFF. The CDR3 bases are TGTGCCAGCAGCCCGGGACTACCCACCGGGGAGCTGTTTTTT.

The J gene is TRBJ2-2, the V gene TRBV19; 7 bases align to TRBD1. Germline V CDR1 and CDR2: LNHDA, SQIVND (reference sequence). The CDR3 totals 16 residues. V lost 5 bases, J lost 2 bases, and 8 bases stayed unmatched. The CDR3 bases are TGTGCCAGTAGTCGTCCTCGGGACAGCAACACCGGGGAGCTGTTTTTT. It specifies CASSRPRDSNTGELFF. The whole variable domain, filled in from reference TRBV19 and TRBJ2-2, reads DGGITQSPKYLFRKEGQNVTLSCEQNLNHDAMYWYRQDPGQGLRLIYYSQIVNDFQKGDIAEGYSVSREKKESFPLTVTSAQKNPTAFYLCASSRPRDSNTGELFFGEGSRLTVL.

The chain uses TRBV5-4 and TRBJ1-1, with D unclear. CDR1 is SGHNT and CDR2 is YYREEE in the germline V gene (reference sequence). Trimming removed 0 bases from V and 4 bases from J, with 10 bases in between. This CDR3 spans 14 amino acids. DNA of the CDR3: TGTGCCAGCAGCTTGGTCGGGGAGGGCACTGAAGCTTTCTTT. The encoded protein is CASSLVGEGTEAFF.

The chain employs TRBV4-2 and TRBJ2-1; TRBD2 matches at 8 bases. The V and J ends lost 0 bases and 0 bases, in that order; junction bases with no gene match: 10. Looked up from germline, CDR1 is LGHNA and CDR2 is YNFKEQ. This CDR3 is built from 19 residues. The CDR3 sequence: CASSQDQDQSGSSYNEQFF. In DNA, the CDR3 is TGTGCCAGCAGCCAAGATCAAGATCAGAGCGGGAGCTCCTACAATGAGCAGTTCTTC.

The rearrangement joins TRBV5-1 to TRBJ2-1, with 9 bases lining up with TRBD1. The J segment lost 5 bases and the V segment lost 6 bases, leaving 18 bases of the junction unmatched. Per the germline V gene, CDR1 is SGHRS and CDR2 is YFSETQ. CDR3 length equals 18 residues. CDR3 region: CASTSDSSPGQGDNEQFF. CDR3 nucleotide sequence: TGCGCCAGCACCTCCGATTCAAGCCCGGGACAGGGAGACAATGAGCAGTTCTTC. Using reference TRBV5-1 and TRBJ2-1 for the parts outside the CDR3, the full variable domain is KAGVTQTPRYLIKTRGQQVTLSCSPISGHRSVSWYQQTPGQGLQFLFEYFSETQRNKGNFPGRFSGRQFSNSRSEMNVSTLELGDSALYLCASTSDSSPGQGDNEQFFGPGTRLTVL.

Here the CDR3 DNA reads TGTGCCAGCAGTCTCTGGGGTAGGGAGGAGACCCAGTACTTC. Protein product: CASSLWGREETQYF. The J gene is TRBJ2-5, the V gene TRBV6-6, with D perhaps matching TRBD2 (5 bases). V was clipped by 5 bases and J by 5 bases, with 15 bases between them. Germline CDR1 is MNHNY and CDR2 is SVGAGI (reference sequence). The CDR3 has 14 amino acids.

This clone was counted a few times. The rearrangement joins TRBV25-1 to TRBJ2-1; TRBD2 matches at 12 bases. The CDR3 has 18 amino acids. V was clipped by 0 bases and J by 6 bases; unmatched bases: 9. From germline, CDR1 is MGHDK and CDR2 SYGVNS. CDR3 sequence (DNA): TGTGCCAGCAGTGAATATGACCAGGCTAGCGGGAGGGGCAATGAGCAGTTCTTC. This sequence encodes CASSEYDQASGRGNEQFF.

V is TRBV2 and J is TRBJ2-7, with D possibly being TRBD2 (6 bases). This CDR3 spans 14 amino acids. Per the germline V gene, CDR1 is SNHLY and CDR2 is FYNNEI. The V end lost 3 bases, the J end lost 3 bases, and 12 bases lay between the germline ends. The CDR3 DNA sequence: TGTGCCAGCAGTGAGGTAGCGGCCCGCTACGAGCAGTACTTC. Protein sequence: CASSEVAARYEQYF.

The V call is TRBV2, the J call TRBJ1-5; 8 bases are a match to TRBD1. The V and J ends lost 5 bases and 0 bases, in that order; junction bases with no gene match: 15. Germline assignment: CDR1 SNHLY and CDR2 FYNNEI. The CDR3 consists of 19 residues. CDR3 in amino acids: CASSSQRDRRKDSNQPQHF. CDR3 sequence (DNA): TGTGCCAGCAGTTCGCAGCGGGACAGGAGAAAAGATAGCAATCAGCCCCAGCATTTT.

The V call is TRBV20-1, the J call TRBJ2-1; 8 bases match TRBD2. The germline V gene has CDR1 DFQATT and CDR2 SNEGSKA (reference sequence). Trimming at V came to 8 bases and at J to 8 bases, leaving 5 bases not matched to a gene. The CDR3 has 11 amino acids. The CDR3 bases are TGCAGTAGCGGGAGAAAAGATGAGCAGTTCTTC. As protein: CSSGRKDEQFF.

The V call is TRBV7-2, the J call TRBJ2-2, with D perhaps matching TRBD2 (6 bases). This CDR3 spans 17 amino acids. Germline V gives CDR1 SGHTA, CDR2 FQGNSA. The V end was cut by 4 bases, the J end by 6 bases, with 21 bases between. CDR3 DNA sequence: TGTGCCAGCAGCTCCAGGGACTTATACCCTAGAGCCGGGGAGCTGTTTTTT. Protein sequence: CASSSRDLYPRAGELFF. Full variable domain (rest looked up from reference TRBV7-2 and TRBJ2-2): GAGVSQSPSNKVTEKGKDVELRCDPISGHTALYWYRQSLGQGLEFLIYFQGNSAPDKSGLPSDRFSAERTGGSVSTLTIQRTQQEDSAVYLCASSSRDLYPRAGELFFGEGSRLTVL.

The V call is TRBV10-1, the J call TRBJ1-2; 9 positions match TRBD1. Unmatched junction bases numbered 12, after V lost 2 bases and J lost 8 bases. The CDR3 extends over 16 amino acids. CDR1 WNHNN and CDR2 SYGVQD come from the germline V gene (reference sequence). The CDR3 bases are TGCGCCAGCAGTGAGCAGCCGGGACAGGGTTTAGTAGGCTACACCTTC. It specifies CASSEQPGQGLVGYTF.